This is a list of T cell receptor beta chains from one sample in a study of PD-1 blockade in classical Hodgkin lymphoma. The protocol was immunoSEQ multiplex PCR, while the TCRdb copy is restricted to in-frame clones and leaves out a portion. This sample has tens of thousands of clones, with over 70% found just once. Here the sequenced sample was peripheral blood mononuclear cells (PBMCs), taken before the second cycle of nivolumab. The receptors originated from a human donor with classical Hodgkin lymphoma. The CDR3 runs from the conserved cysteine through the conserved F or W. Fields, in order: clone size, J gene, V gene, D gene, CDR3 DNA, CDR3 protein. A D gene is named only where the DNA matches it firmly. Clone sizes are given selectively: once, few, many, or a class where the clone is expanded.

few | TRBJ2-3 | TRBV2 | TRBD1 | TGTGCCAGCGCCGGGACAGGGATAGATACGCAGTATTTT | CASAGTGIDTQYF
. | TRBJ2-7 | TRBV5-1 | . | TGCGCCAGCAGCCTGGCCTACGGGGGCGCTTACGAGCAGTACTTC | CASSLAYGGAYEQYF
. | TRBJ2-7 | TRBV6-6 | . | TGTGCCAGCAGTTACTCCCGTGGGTTCTCCTACGAGCAGTACTTC | CASSYSRGFSYEQYF
. | TRBJ2-6 | TRBV7-2 | . | TGTGCCAGCAGCTTAGCCGGTGGGGCTGGGGCCAACGTCCTGACTTTC | CASSLAGGAGANVLTF
once | TRBJ1-5 | TRBV10-1 | . | TGCGCCAGCAGTGAGCGGGAGAATAGCAATCAGCCCCAGCATTTT | CASSERENSNQPQHF
once | TRBJ2-3 | TRBV27 | . | TGTGCCAGCGGCCGCACAGATACGCAGTATTTT | CASGRTDTQYF
. | TRBJ2-1 | TRBV6-5 | . | TGTGCCAGCGGGAGAAGCTCCTACAATGAGCAGTTCTTC | CASGRSSYNEQFF
. | TRBJ2-5 | TRBV19 | . | TGTGCCAGTAGTATTGGATCCGGCGTACCGGAGACCCAGTACTTC | CASSIGSGVPETQYF
. | TRBJ1-5 | TRBV27 | TRBD1 | TGTGCCAGCAGTCCCGGACAGGGCAATCAGCCCCAGCATTTT | CASSPGQGNQPQHF
. | TRBJ1-1 | TRBV10-3 | . | TGTGCCATCCGTAGGGAGTTGAACACTGAAGCTTTCTTT | CAIRRELNTEAFF
. | TRBJ2-1 | TRBV14 | . | TGTGCCAGCAGCCACCTAGCTAGCTACAATGAGCAGTTCTTC | CASSHLASYNEQFF
. | TRBJ2-3 | TRBV2 | . | TGTGCCAGCAGTGAAACGCGACGAGACACAGATACGCAGTATTTT | CASSETRRDTDTQYF
. | TRBJ2-1 | TRBV5-1 | TRBD1 | TGCGCCAGCAGCTTGGTTCCCCCAGGACAGGGACACAATGAGCAGTTCTTC | CASSLVPPGQGHNEQFF
few | TRBJ2-7 | TRBV9 | TRBD2 | TGTGCCAGCAGCCCTAGCGGGGGGGCCGCCTACGAGCAGTACTTC | CASSPSGGAAYEQYF
few | TRBJ2-3 | TRBV7-8 | TRBD2 | TGTGCCAGCAGCTCCAGACAGGTTCCTAGCGGGAGGGCCAAGGGCACAGATACGCAGTATTTT | CASSSRQVPSGRAKGTDTQYF
. | TRBJ1-2 | TRBV2 | . | TGTGCCAGCAGTTCACAGTCAACTAACTATGGCTACACCTTC | CASSSQSTNYGYTF